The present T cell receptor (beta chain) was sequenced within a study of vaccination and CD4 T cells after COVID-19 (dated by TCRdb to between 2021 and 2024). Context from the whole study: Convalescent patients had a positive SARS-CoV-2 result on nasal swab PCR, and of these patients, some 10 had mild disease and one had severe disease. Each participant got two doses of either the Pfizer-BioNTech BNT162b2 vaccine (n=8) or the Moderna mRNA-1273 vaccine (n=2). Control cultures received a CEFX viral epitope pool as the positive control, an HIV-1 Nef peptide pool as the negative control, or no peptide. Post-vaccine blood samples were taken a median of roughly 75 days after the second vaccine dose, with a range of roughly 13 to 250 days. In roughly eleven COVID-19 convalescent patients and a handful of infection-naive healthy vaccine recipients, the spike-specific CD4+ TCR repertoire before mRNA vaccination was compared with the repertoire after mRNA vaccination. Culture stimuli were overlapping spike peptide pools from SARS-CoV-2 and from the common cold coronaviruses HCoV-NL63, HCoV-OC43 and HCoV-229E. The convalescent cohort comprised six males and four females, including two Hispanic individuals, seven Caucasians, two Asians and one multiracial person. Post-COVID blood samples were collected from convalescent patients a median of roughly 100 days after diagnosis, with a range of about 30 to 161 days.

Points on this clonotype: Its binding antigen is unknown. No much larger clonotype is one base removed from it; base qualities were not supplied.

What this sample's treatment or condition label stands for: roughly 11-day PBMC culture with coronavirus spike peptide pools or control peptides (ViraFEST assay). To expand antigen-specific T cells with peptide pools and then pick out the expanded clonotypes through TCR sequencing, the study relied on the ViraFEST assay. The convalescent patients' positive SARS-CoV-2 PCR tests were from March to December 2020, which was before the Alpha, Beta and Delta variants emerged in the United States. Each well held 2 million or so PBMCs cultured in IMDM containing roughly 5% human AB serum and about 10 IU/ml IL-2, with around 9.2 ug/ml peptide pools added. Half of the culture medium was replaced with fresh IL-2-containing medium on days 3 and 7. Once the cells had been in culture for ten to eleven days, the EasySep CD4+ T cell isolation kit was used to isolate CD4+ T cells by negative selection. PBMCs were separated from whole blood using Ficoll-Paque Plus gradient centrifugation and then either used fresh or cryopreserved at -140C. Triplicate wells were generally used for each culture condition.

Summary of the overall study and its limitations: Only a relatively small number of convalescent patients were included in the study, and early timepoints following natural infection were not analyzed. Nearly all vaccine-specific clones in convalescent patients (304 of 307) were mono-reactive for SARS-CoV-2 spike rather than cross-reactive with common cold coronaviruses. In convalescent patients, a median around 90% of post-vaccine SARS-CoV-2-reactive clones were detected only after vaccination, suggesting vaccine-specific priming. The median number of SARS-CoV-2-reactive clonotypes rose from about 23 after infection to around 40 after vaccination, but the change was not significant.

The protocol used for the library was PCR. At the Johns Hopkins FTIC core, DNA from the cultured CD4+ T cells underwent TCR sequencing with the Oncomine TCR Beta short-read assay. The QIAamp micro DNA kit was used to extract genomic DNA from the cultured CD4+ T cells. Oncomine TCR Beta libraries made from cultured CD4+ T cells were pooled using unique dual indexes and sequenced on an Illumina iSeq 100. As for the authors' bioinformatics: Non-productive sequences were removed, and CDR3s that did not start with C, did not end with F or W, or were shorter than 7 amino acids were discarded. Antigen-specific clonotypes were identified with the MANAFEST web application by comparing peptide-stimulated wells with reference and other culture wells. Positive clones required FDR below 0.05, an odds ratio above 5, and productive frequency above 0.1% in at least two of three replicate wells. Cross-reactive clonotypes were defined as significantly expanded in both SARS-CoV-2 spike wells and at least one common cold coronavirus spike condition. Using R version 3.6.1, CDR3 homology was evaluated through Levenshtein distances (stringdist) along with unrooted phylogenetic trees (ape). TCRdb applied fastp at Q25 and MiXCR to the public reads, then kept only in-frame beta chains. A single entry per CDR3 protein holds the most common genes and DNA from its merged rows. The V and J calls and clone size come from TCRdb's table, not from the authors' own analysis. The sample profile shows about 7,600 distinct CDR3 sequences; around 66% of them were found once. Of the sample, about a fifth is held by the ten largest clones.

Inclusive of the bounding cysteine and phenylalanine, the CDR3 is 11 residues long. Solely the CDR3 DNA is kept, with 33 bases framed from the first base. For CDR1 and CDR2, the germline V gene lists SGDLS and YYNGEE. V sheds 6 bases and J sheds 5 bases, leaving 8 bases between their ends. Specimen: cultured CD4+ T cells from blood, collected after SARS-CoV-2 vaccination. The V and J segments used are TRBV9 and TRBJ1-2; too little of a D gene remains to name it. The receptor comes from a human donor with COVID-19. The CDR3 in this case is CASTSDYGYTF. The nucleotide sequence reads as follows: TGTGCCAGCACGAGCGATTATGGCTACACCTTC. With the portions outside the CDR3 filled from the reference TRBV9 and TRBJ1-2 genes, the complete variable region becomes DSGVTQTPKHLITATGQRVTLRCSPRSGDLSVYWYQQSLDQGLQFLIQYYNGEERAKGNILERFSAQQFPDLHSELNLSSLELGDSALYFCASTSDYGYTFGSGTRLTVV.